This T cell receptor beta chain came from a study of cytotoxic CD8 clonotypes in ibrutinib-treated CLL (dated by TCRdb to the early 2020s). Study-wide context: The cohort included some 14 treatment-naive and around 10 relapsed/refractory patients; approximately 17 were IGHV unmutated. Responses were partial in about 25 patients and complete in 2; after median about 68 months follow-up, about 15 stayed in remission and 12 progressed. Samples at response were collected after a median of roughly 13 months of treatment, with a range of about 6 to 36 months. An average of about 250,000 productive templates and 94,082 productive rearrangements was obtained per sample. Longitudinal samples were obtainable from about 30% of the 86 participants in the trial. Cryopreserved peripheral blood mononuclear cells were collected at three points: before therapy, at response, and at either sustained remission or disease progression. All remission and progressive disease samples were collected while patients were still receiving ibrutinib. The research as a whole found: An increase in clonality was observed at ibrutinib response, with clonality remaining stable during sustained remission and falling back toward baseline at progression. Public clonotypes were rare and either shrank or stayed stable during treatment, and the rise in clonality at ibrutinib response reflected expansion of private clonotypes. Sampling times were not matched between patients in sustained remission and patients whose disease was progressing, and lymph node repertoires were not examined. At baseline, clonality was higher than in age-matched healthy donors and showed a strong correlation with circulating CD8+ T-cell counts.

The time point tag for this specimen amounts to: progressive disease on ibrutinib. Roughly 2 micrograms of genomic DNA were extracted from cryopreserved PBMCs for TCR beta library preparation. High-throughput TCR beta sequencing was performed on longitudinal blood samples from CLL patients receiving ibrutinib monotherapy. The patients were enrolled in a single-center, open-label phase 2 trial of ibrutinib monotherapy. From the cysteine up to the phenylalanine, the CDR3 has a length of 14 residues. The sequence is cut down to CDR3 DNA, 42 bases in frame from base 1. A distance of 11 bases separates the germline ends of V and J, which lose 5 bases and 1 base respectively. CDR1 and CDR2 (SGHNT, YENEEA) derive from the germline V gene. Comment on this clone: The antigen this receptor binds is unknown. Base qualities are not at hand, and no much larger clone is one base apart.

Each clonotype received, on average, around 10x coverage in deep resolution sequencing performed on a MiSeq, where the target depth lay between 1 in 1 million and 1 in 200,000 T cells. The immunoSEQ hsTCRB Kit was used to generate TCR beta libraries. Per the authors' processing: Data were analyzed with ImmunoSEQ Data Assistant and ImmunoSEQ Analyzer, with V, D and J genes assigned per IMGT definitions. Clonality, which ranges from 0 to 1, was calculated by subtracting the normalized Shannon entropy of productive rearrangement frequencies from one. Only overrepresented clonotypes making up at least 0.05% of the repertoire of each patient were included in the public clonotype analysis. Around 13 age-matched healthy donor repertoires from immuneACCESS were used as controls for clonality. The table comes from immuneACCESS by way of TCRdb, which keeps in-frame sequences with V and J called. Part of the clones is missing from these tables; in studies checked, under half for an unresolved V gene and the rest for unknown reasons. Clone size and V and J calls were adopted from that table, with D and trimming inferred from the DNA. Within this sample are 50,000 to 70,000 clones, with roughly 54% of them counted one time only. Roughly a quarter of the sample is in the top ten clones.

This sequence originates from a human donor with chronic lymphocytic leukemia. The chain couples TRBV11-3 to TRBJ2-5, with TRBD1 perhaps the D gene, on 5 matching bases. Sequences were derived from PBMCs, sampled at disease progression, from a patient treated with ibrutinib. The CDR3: CASSARQSQETQYF. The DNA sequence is TGTGCCAGCAGCGCTAGACAGAGCCAAGAGACCCAGTACTTC.